This entry concerns a single TCR beta chain. Its recognized antigen is unknown. One end of the junction fails to match germline, which may point to a read error. The library was built by means of the immunoSEQ multiplex PCR assay. To provide template for TCR sequencing, every sample had RNA extracted and reverse transcribed into cDNA. First-strand cDNA was synthesized with SuperScript III using a 2:1 mix of oligo-dT and random hexamers. A synthetic immune receptor repertoire was used to assess amplification bias, and residual bias was removed computationally. Per the original workflow: Raw reads were preprocessed to remove errors, and CDR3 was defined according to IMGT conventions as the region from the conserved cysteine to phenylalanine. Clonality was computed as 1 minus the Shannon entropy, with the entropy normalized by log2 of the number of productive unique TCRs. CD4 or CD8 identity of scalp clones was inferred by cross-referencing scalp TCRbeta sequences with sorted blood CD4 and CD8 repertoires. TCRdb took this table from immuneACCESS and kept in-frame rearrangements with V and J called. Such tables lack part of the clones; where checked against another copy, unresolved V genes explain under half of the gap, and the rest is unexplained. Clone size and V and J calls were adopted from that table, with D and trimming inferred from the DNA. Recorded for this sample are more than 200,000 clones; more than 55% of them occurred a single time. 0.95% to 1.5% of the sample is held by the ten biggest clonotypes.

The data belong to a study of CD8+ T cells in alopecia areata (dated by TCRdb to 2017 to 2018). Regarding the study in general: The treated patients took part in an open-label pilot trial in which moderate-to-severe alopecia areata was treated with oral tofacitinib at 5 to 10 mg twice daily. Scalp clonality was compared among normal scalp (n=4), patchy alopecia areata scalp (n=8), and alopecia totalis/universalis scalp (n=8). RNA was extracted with the PAXgene miRNA kit for fixed scalp, the miRNeasy kit for PBMCs, and the RNeasy kit for mouse skin. Human TCRbeta sequencing covered scalp tissue and sorted CD4+ and CD8+ peripheral blood T cells from patchy and totalis/universalis alopecia areata patients and healthy controls. Tofacitinib-treated patients had biopsies at baseline and at 4 and 24 weeks of treatment, with a later scalp biopsy in several patients. Disease severity in treated patients was measured with the SALT score, which quantifies the percentage of affected scalp surface area. TCRbeta CDR3 regions were amplified by immunoSEQ multiplex PCR with 35 Vbeta forward and 13 Jbeta reverse primers. High-throughput TCRbeta sequencing was used to examine T cell clonal expansion in alopecia areata in both the C3H/HeJ mouse model and human patients. Tofacitinib was given for 6 to 18 months, followed by 6 months of follow-up off drug to assess delayed response and recurrence.

The paper's findings and limits, for the study overall: Tofacitinib significantly decreased scalp clonality and the number of expanded CD8+ clones among the top 100 scalp clones. The treated cohort was small, with a single nonresponder, so links between baseline CD8+ expansion and response need larger studies. Compared with mice, TCR sequences shared between patients were less clear, possibly partly because of HLA diversity across the patient population. Resident alphabeta T cells in normal human skin are also sequenced, complicating scalp TCR repertoire analysis, unlike mouse skin dominated by gammadelta T cells. Higher clonality and more expanded CD8+ clones were observed in lesional scalp than in normal scalp, particularly in alopecia totalis/universalis, a finding suggestive of antigenic drive. Many expanded lesional clones were found to persist in scalp and blood during tofacitinib treatment, and relapse after treatment cessation may be partly explained by this persistence.

From the cysteine up to the phenylalanine, the CDR3 has a length of 14 residues. This entry keeps only the CDR3 DNA: 42 bases, framed from base 1. The germline V gene encodes CDR1 SGHTA and CDR2 FQGTGA. Explained via the paper, the treatment or condition label denotes: oral pan-JAK inhibitor, 5-10 mg twice daily. Lesional scalp punch biopsies and peripheral blood were obtained from alopecia areata patients. PBMCs were separated by density centrifugation and stained for CD3, CD4 and CD8, after which CD4+ and CD8+ T cells were sorted on a FACSAria. The sequences come from CD4+ T cells sorted from blood, collected at approximately week 42, from a patient treated with tofacitinib. The chain joins TRBV7-3 to TRBJ2-5, with 7 bases matching TRBD2. The sequence derives from a human donor with alopecia areata. The CDR3 loop reads CANSPTSSQETQYF. The nucleotide sequence is TGTGCCAACAGCCCGACTAGCTCCCAAGAGACCCAGTACTTC.